Included here is one T cell receptor beta chain sequence, with context. Antigen unknown. This specimen belongs to a study of shared clonotypes between healthy human individuals. Broader study findings: What naive subsets generally showed was a larger estimated richness than memory subsets showed. It was anticipated that sequencing depth would influence how many clonotypes donors shared.

Germline trimming cut 4 bases from V and 6 bases from J; bases unmatched to any gene: 7. The length of the CDR3 is 14 residues. Germline CDR1 reads SQVTM; CDR2 reads ANQGSEA. Donors included only healthy HIV-negative adults lacking recent acute infections or vaccinations. Assay used: immunoSEQ multiplex PCR; TCRdb lists only in-frame clones, some missing. Here the sample spans more than 500,000 clones, 95% to 96% being singletons. The receptor was isolated from a woman between 25 and 40 years old in good health. Sequencing was performed on naive CD4+ T cells sorted from blood. Subset reported: CD45RA+ positively selected. The rearrangement uses TRBV29-1 and TRBJ2-3; TRBD2 matches 10 bases. CDR3 residues: CSVVLAGVVDTQYF. CDR3 bases: TGCAGCGTTGTTCTAGCGGGAGTTGTGGATACGCAGTATTTT.